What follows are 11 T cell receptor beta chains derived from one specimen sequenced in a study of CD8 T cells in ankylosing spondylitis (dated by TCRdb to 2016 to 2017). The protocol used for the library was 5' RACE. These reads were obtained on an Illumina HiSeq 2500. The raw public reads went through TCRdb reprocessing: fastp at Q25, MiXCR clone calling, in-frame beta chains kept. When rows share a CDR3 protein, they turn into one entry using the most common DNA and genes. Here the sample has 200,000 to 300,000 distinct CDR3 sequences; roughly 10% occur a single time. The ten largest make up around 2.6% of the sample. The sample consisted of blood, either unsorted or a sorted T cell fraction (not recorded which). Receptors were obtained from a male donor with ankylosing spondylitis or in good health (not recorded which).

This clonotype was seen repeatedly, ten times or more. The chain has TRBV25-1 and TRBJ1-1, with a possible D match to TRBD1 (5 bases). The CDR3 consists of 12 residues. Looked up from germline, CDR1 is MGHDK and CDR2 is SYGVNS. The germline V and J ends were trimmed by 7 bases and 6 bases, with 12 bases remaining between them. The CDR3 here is CASNGAESEAFF. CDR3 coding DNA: TGTGCCAGCAATGGGGCCGAATCTGAAGCTTTCTTT.

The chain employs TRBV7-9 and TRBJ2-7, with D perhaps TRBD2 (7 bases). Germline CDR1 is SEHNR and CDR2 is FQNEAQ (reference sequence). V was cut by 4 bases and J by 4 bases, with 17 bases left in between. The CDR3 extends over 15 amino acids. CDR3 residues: CASSSIGRGYYEQYF. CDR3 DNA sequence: TGTGCCAGCAGCTCCATTGGGAGGGGGTATTACGAGCAGTACTTC.

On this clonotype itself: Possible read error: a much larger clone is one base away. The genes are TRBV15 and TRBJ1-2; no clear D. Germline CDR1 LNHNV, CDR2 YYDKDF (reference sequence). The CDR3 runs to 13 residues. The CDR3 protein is CVTSRDDNYGYTF. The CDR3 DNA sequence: TGTGTCACCAGCAGAGATGACAACTATGGCTACACCTTC.

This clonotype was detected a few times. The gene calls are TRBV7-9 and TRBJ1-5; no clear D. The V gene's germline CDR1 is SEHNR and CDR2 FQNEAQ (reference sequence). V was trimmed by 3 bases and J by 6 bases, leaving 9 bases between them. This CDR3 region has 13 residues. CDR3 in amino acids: CASSLDNVQPQHF. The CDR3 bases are TGTGCCAGCAGCTTGGATAACGTTCAGCCCCAGCATTTT. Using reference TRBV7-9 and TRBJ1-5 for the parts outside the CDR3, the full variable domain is DTGVSQNPRHKITKRGQNVTFRCDPISEHNRLYWYRQTLGQGPEFLTYFQNEAQLEKSRLLSDRFSAERPKGSFSTLEIQRTEQGDSAMYLCASSLDNVQPQHFGDGTRLSIL.

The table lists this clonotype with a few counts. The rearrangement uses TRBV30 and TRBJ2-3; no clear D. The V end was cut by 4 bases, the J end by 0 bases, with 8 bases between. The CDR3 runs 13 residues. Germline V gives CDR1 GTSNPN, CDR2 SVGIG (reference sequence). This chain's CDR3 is CAWKRKSTDTQYF. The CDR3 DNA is TGTGCCTGGAAACGAAAGAGCACAGATACGCAGTATTTT.

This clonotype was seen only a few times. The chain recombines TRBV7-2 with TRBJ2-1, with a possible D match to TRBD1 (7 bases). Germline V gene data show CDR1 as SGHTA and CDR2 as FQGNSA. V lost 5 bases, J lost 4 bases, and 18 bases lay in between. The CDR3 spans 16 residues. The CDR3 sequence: CASSPEGQGGYNEQFF. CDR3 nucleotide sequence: TGTGCCAGCAGCCCCGAGGGGCAGGGGGGATACAATGAGCAGTTCTTC.

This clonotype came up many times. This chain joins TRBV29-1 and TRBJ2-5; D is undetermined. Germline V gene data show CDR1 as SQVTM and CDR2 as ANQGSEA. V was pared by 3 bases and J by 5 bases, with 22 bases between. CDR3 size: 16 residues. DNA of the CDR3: TGCAGCGTTGAGTTCTTGCAGGACGAAAAAAGGGAGACCCAGTACTTC. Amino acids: CSVEFLQDEKRETQYF.

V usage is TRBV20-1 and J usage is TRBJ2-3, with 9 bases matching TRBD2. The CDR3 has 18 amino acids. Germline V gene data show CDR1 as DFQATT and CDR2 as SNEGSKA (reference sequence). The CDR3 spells CRAQAPSGASLSTDTQYF. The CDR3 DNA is TGCAGGGCCCAGGCTCCTAGCGGGGCCTCTCTGAGCACAGATACGCAGTATTTT.

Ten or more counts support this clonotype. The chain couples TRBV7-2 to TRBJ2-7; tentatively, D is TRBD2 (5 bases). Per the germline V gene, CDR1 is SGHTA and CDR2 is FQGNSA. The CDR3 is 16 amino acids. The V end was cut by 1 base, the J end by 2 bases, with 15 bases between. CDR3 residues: CASSLDPGTVAYEQYF. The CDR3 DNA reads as TGTGCCAGCAGCTTAGATCCGGGAACTGTAGCCTACGAGCAGTACTTC. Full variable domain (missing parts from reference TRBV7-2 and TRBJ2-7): GAGVSQSPSNKVTEKGKDVELRCDPISGHTALYWYRQSLGQGLEFLIYFQGNSAPDKSGLPSDRFSAERTGGSVSTLTIQRTQQEDSAVYLCASSLDPGTVAYEQYFGPGTRLTVT.

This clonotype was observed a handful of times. CDR3 sequence (DNA): TGTGCCAGCAGCTCCGGGACAGGTATAGATACGCAGTATTTT. Translated: CASSSGTGIDTQYF. The chain links TRBV5-5 to TRBJ2-3, with TRBD1 identical over 8 bases. Germline V gene sequence: CDR1 SGHKS, CDR2 YYEKEE (reference sequence). The V segment lost 3 bases and the J segment 5 bases; nucleotides outside the gene matches: 5. The CDR3 length is 14 residues.

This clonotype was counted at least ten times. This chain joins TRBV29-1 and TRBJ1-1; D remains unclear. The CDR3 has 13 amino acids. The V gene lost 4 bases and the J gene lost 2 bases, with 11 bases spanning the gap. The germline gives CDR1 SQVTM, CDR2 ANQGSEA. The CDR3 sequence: CSVVQIYNTEAFF. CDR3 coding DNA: TGCAGCGTTGTACAGATTTATAACACTGAAGCTTTCTTT.